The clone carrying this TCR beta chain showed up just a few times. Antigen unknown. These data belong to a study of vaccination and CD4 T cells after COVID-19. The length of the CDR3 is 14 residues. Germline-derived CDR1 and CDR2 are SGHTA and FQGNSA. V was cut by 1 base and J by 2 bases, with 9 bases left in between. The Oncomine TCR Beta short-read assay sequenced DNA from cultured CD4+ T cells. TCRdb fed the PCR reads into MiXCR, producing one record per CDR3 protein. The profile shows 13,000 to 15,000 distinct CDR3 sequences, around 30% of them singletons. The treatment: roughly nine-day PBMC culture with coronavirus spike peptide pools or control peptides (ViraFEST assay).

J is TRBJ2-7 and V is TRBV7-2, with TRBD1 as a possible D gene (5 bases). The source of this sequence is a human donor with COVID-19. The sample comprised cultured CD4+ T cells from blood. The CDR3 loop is CASSLEQVTYEQYF. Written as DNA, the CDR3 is TGTGCCAGCAGCTTAGAACAGGTAACCTACGAGCAGTACTTC.